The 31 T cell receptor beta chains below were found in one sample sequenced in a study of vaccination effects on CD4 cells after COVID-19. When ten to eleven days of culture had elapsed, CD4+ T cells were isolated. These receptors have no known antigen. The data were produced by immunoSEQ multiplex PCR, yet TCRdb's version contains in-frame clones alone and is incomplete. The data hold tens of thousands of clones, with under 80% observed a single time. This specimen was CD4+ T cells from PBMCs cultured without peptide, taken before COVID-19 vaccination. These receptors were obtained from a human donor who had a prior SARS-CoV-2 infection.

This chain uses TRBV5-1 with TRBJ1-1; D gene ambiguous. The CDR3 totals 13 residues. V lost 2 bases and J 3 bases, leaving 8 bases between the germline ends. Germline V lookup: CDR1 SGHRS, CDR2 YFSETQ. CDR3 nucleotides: TGCGCCAGCAGCTTTATGGAGGACACTGAAGCTTTCTTT. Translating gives CASSFMEDTEAFF.

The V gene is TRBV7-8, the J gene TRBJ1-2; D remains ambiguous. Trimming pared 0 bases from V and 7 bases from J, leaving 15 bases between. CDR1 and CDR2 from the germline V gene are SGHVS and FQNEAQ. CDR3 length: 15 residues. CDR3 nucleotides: TGTGCCAGCAGCTTAGCTATTGCAGGTTCGGGTGGCTACACCTTC. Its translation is CASSLAIAGSGGYTF.

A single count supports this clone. The CDR3 DNA reads TGTGCCAGCAGTTTATCAGCCTACGAGCAGTACTTC. Amino acids: CASSLSAYEQYF. The chain uses TRBV28 and TRBJ2-7, with D unclear. The germline CDR1 and CDR2 sequences are MDHEN and SYDVKM. CDR3 size: 12 residues. V dropped 1 base and J dropped 2 bases, with 3 bases sitting between them.

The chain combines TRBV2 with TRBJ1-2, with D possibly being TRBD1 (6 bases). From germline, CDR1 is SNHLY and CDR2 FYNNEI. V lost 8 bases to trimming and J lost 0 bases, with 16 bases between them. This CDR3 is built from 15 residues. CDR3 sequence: CASRGGGLSNYGYTF. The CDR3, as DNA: TGTGCCAGCCGGGGCGGGGGGCTATCTAACTATGGCTACACCTTC.

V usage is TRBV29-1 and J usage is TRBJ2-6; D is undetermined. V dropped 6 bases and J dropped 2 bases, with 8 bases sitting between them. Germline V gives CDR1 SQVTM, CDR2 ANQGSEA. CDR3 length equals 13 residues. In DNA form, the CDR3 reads TGCAGCGTGAACACGGCTGGGGCCAACGTCCTGACTTTC. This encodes CSVNTAGANVLTF.

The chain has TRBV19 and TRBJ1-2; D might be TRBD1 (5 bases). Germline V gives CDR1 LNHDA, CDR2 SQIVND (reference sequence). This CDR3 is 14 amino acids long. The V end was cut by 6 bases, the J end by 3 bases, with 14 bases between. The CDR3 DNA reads TGTGCCAGTAGAACCGCGCAGGGCCACTATGGCTACACCTTC. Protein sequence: CASRTAQGHYGYTF.

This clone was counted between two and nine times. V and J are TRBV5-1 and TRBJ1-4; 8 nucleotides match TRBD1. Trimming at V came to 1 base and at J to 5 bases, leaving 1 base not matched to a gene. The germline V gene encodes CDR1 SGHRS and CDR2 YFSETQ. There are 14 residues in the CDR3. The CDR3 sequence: CASSLTGGNEKLFF. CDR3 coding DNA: TGCGCCAGCAGCTTGACAGGGGGAAATGAAAAACTGTTTTTT.

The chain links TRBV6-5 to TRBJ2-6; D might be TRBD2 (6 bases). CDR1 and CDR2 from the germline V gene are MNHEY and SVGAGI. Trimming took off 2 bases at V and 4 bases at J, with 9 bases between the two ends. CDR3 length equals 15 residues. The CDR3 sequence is CASSYGGAGANVLTF. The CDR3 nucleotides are TGTGCCAGCAGTTACGGAGGGGCGGGGGCCAACGTCCTGACTTTC.

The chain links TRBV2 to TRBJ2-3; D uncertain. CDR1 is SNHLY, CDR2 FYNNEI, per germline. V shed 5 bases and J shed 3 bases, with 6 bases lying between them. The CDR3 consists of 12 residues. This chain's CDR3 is CASSPNTDTQYF. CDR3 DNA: TGTGCCAGCAGTCCAAATACAGATACGCAGTATTTT.

The CDR3, as DNA: TGTGCCAGCAAGGGACAGGGGGCGACAAACGAGCAGTACTTC. Its protein product is CASKGQGATNEQYF. The chain joins TRBV2 to TRBJ2-7, with 12 bases aligning to TRBD1. The CDR3 sequence is 14 residues long. The J segment lost 5 bases and the V segment lost 7 bases, leaving 6 bases of the junction unmatched. Germline V gene data show CDR1 as SNHLY and CDR2 as FYNNEI.

This CDR3 is CATSRDWAQVVAEAFF. The CDR3 region has the DNA TGTGCCACCAGCAGAGATTGGGCACAGGTTGTAGCTGAAGCTTTCTTT. The chain employs TRBV15 and TRBJ1-1; possible D gene TRBD1, 5 bases. Between the trimmed V and J ends, which lost 0 bases and 6 bases, there was a span of 17 bases. Germline CDR1 reads LNHNV; CDR2 reads YYDKDF (reference sequence). There are 16 residues in the CDR3.

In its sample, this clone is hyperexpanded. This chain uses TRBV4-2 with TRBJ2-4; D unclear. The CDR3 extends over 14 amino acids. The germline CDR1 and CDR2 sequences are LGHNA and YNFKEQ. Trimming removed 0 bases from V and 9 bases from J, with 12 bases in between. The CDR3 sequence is CASSQDRPKAIQYF. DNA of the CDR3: TGTGCCAGCAGCCAAGATCGGCCGAAAGCCATTCAGTACTTC.

Here the CDR3 DNA reads TGTGCCATCACCAGGGGATATGGAAACACCATATATTTT. It specifies CAITRGYGNTIYF. This chain joins TRBV10-3 and TRBJ1-3; the D gene is possibly TRBD1 (6 bases). The ends were cut back, 7 bases at V and 3 bases at J, with 10 bases in the middle. The CDR3 is 13 residues long. Germline V gene lookup returns CDR1 ENHRY and CDR2 SYGVKD.

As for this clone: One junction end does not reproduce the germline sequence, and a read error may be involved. CDR3 nucleotides: TGCGGTACTGGTCGTATGGTTAATTCACCCCTCCACTTT. It encodes CGTGRMVNSPLHF. The chain joins TRBV27 to TRBJ1-6, with no clear D. The CDR3 has 13 residues. Germline CDR1 and CDR2: MNHEY and SMNVEV (reference sequence).

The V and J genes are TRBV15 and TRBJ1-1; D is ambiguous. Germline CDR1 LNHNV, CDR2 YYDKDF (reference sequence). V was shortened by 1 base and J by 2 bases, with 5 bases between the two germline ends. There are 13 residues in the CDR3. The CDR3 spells CATSRGSNTEAFF. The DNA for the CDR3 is TGTGCCACCAGCAGAGGTAGTAACACTGAAGCTTTCTTT. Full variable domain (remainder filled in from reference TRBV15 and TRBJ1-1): DAMVIQNPRYQVTQFGKPVTLSCSQTLNHNVMYWYQQKSSQAPKLLFHYYDKDFNNEADTPDNFQSRRPNTSFCFLDIRSPGLGDTAMYLCATSRGSNTEAFFGQGTRLTVV.

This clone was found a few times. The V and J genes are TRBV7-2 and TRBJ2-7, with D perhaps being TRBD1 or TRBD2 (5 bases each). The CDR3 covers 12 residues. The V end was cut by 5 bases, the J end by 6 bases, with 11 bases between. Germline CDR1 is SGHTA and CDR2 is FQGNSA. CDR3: CASSPSRVEQYF. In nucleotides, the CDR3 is TGTGCCAGCAGCCCTAGCAGGGTCGAGCAGTACTTC.

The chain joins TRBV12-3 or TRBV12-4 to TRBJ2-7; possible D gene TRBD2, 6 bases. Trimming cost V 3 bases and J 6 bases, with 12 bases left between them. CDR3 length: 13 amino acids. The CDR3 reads CASSFRGNSEQYF. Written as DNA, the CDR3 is TGTGCCAGCAGTTTCCGGGGGAATAGCGAGCAGTACTTC.

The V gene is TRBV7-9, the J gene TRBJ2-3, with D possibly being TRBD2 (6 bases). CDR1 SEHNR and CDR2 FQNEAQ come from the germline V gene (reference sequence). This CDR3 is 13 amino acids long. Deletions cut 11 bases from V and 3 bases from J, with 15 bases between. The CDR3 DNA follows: TGTGCCGCTCCAGGGAGGAGGACAGATACGCAGTATTTT. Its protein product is CAAPGRRTDTQYF.

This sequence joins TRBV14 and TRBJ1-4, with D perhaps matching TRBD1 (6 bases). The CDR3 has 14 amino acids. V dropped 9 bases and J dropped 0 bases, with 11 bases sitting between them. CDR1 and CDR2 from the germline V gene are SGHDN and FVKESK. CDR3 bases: TGTGCCAGAACAACAGGGTCAACTAATGAAAAACTGTTTTTT. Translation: CARTTGSTNEKLFF.

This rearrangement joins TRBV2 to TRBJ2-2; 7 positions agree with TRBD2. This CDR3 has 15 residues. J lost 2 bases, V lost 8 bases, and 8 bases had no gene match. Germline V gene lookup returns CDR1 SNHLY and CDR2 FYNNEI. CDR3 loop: CASGGGTGNTGELFF. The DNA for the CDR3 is TGTGCCAGCGGGGGGGGGACGGGTAACACCGGGGAGCTGTTTTTT.

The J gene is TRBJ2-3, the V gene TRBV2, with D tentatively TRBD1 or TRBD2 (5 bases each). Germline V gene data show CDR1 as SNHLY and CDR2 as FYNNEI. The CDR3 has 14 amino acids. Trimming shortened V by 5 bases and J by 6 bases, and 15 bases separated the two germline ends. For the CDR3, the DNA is TGTGCCAGCAGTCCCCAATATGAGGGGGATACGCAGTATTTT. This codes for CASSPQYEGDTQYF.

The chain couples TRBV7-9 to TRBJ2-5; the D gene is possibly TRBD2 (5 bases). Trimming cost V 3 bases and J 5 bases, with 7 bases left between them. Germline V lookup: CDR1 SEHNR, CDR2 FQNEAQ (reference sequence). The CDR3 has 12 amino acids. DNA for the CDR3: TGTGCCAGCAGCTTTTCGGGGGAGACCCAGTACTTC. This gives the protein CASSFSGETQYF.

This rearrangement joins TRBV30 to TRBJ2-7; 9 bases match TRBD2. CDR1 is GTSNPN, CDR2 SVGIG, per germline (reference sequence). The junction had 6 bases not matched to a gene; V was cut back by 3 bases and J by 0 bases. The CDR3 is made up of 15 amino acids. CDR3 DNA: TGTGCCTGGAGGCGGGTAGCGGGAGACTCCTACGAGCAGTACTTC. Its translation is CAWRRVAGDSYEQYF.

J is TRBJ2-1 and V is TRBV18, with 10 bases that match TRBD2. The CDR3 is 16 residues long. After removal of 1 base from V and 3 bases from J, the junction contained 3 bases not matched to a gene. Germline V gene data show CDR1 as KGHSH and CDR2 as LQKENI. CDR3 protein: CASSPQAGGNYNEQFF. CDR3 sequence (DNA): TGTGCCAGCTCACCACAAGCGGGAGGGAACTACAATGAGCAGTTCTTC.

The CDR3 sequence: CASRRQQASTDTQYF. CDR3 nucleotides: TGTGCCAGCAGACGACAGCAAGCCAGCACAGATACGCAGTATTTT. The rearrangement uses TRBV7-2 and TRBJ2-3; maybe TRBD1 (5 bases). The V gene's germline CDR1 is SGHTA and CDR2 FQGNSA. The length of the CDR3 is 15 residues. V lost 6 bases, J lost 0 bases, and 13 bases lay in between.

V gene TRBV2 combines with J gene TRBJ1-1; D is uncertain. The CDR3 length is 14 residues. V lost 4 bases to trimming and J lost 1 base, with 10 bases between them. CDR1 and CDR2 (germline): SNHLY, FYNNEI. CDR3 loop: CASSVGGPNTEAFF. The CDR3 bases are TGTGCCAGCAGTGTGGGAGGGCCGAACACTGAAGCTTTCTTT. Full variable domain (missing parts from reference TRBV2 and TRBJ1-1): EPEVTQTPSHQVTQMGQEVILRCVPISNHLYFYWYRQILGQKVEFLVSFYNNEISEKSEIFDDQFSVERPDGSNFTLKIRSTKLEDSAMYFCASSVGGPNTEAFFGQGTRLTVV.

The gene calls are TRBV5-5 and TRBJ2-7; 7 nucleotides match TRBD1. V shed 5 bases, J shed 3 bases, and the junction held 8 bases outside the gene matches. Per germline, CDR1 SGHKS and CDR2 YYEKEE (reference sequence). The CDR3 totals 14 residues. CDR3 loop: CASSRRQGDYEQYF. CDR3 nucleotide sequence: TGTGCCAGCAGTCGACGACAGGGCGACTACGAGCAGTACTTC. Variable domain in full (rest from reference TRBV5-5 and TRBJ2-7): DAGVTQSPTHLIKTRGQQVTLRCSPISGHKSVSWYQQVLGQGPQFIFQYYEKEERGRGNFPDRFSARQFPNYSSELNVNALLLGDSALYLCASSRRQGDYEQYFGPGTRLTVT.

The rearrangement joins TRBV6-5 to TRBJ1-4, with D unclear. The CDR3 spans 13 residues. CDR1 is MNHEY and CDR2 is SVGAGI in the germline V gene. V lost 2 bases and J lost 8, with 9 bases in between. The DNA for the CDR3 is TGTGCCAGCAGTTACGAGGGTTACGAAAAACTGTTTTTT. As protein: CASSYEGYEKLFF.

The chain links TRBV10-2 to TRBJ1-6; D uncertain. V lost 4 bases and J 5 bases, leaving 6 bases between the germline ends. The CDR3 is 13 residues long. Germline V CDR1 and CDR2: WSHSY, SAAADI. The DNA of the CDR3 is TGCGCCAGCAGTGGCCCGGATAATTCACCCCTCCACTTT. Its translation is CASSGPDNSPLHF.

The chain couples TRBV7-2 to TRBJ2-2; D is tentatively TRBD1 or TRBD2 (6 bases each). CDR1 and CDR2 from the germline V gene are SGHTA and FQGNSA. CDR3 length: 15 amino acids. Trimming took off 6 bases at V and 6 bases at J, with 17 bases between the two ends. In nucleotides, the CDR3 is TGTGCCAGCAGGTTTGGGGGCGGGGCCCCCGGGGAGCTGTTTTTT. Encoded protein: CASRFGGGAPGELFF.

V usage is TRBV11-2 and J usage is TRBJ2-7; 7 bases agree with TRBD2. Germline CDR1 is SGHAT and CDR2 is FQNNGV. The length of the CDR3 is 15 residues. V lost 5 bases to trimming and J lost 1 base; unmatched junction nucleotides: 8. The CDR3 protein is CASSREAGNSYEQYF. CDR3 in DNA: TGTGCCAGCAGCCGGGAGGCGGGGAATTCCTACGAGCAGTACTTC.